These T cell receptor beta chains were read from a single sample in a study of CD4 T cells in relation to SARS-CoV-2 and coronaviruses. Antigens for these TCRs are unknown. Only in-frame clones appear in the TCRdb table, and some are missing; sequencing was by immunoSEQ multiplex PCR. The top ten clones hold around 12% of a sample with 20,000 to 25,000 clones, around four fifths of them seen once. The specimen was CD4+ T cells from PBMCs, cultured in vitro. The receptor set was obtained from a human donor in good health. The CDR3 runs from the conserved cysteine through the conserved F or W. The D gene is left open where the match is weak. Clone size is given for some rows only: seen once, a few or many times, or a class if the clone is expanded.

V	J	size	D	DNA	CDR3
TRBV7-3	TRBJ2-3	NA	TRBD1	TGTGCCAGCAGCTATGGACAGGGGGCTGGAGATACGCAGTATTTT	CASSYGQGAGDTQYF
TRBV30	TRBJ1-6	few	NA	TGTGCCTGGACCGTAGTGAACGGTAATTCACCCCTCCACTTT	CAWTVVNGNSPLHF
TRBV24-1	TRBJ2-3	once	NA	TGTGCCACCAGTGAACTACGGGACACAGATACGCAGTATTTT	CATSELRDTDTQYF
TRBV3-1/TRBV3-2	TRBJ2-7	NA	NA	TGTGCCAGCAGCCCCCCTGCGGCGGACGAGCAGTACTTC	CASSPPAADEQYF
TRBV18	TRBJ2-5	NA	TRBD2	TGTGCCAGCTCACGGTACTCCGGGACTAGCGGGACACGAGAGACCCAGTACTTC	CASSRYSGTSGTRETQYF
TRBV2	TRBJ2-5	NA	NA	TGTGCCAGCAGGGGGGGTACGACGGAGACCCAGTACTTC	CASRGGTTETQYF
TRBV3-1/TRBV3-2	TRBJ2-7	few	TRBD2	TGTGCCAGCAGCGCACGGACTAGCGGGACCCCCTACGAGCAGTACTTC	CASSARTSGTPYEQYF
TRBV28	TRBJ2-1	NA	NA	TGTGCCAGCAGTTTATACTTTTGGGAAAGCTCCTACAATGAGCAGTTCTTC	CASSLYFWESSYNEQFF
TRBV20-1	TRBJ2-4	NA	NA	TGCAGTGCTAGTTCCGGGGATATAGCCAAAAACATTCAGTACTTC	CSASSGDIAKNIQYF
TRBV5-6	TRBJ1-2	NA	TRBD1	TGTGCCAGCAGCTTGGGGACAGGGTCCTATGGCTACACCTTC	CASSLGTGSYGYTF
TRBV28	TRBJ1-4	few	NA	TGTGCCAGCAGTTTCGCAGGACCTAATGAAAAACTGTTTTTT	CASSFAGPNEKLFF
TRBV15	TRBJ1-5	NA	NA	TGTGCCACCAGCAGAGATAATTCAGGGGCCTTTCAGCCCCAGCATTTT	CATSRDNSGAFQPQHF
TRBV27	TRBJ2-3	NA	TRBD1	TGTGCCAGCAGTACATACAGGGGCGACGACACAGATACGCAGTATTTT	CASSTYRGDDTDTQYF
TRBV6-5	TRBJ1-3	NA	TRBD1	TGTGCCAGCATGGGAGCAGGGGGGCCTGGAAACACCATATATTTT	CASMGAGGPGNTIYF
TRBV7-9	TRBJ1-1	NA	NA	TGTGCCAGCAGCTTAGCGCGAGGGAGCTCGACTGAAGCTTTCTTT	CASSLARGSSTEAFF
TRBV3-1/TRBV3-2	TRBJ2-1	NA	NA	TGTGCCAGCAGCCAGGCCGGGACTCCCGTTTACAATGAGCAGTTCTTC	CASSQAGTPVYNEQFF
TRBV9	TRBJ1-1	NA	NA	TGTGCCAGCAGCCCTACCCCGGGCGGCGAAGCTTTCTTT	CASSPTPGGEAFF